A selection of T cell receptor beta chains follows, all from one sample in a study of shared clonotypes between healthy human individuals. The table came from immunoSEQ multiplex PCR; TCRdb's copy has only in-frame clones and leaves some out. The sample contains around 1.1 million clones, around three quarters of which appear only once. Input material: memory CD4+ T cells from PBMCs. Source of these receptors: a man aged 18 to 29 in good health. Some clones in this sample may be carry-over from other donors' samples. CDR3s include the opening cysteine and the closing phenylalanine or tryptophan. A D gene is named only where the DNA matches it firmly. Size is stated for part of the rows, as once, few or many counts, or as a class when the clone is expanded.

V	D	J	size	DNA	CDR3
TRBV12-5	-	TRBJ2-6	-	TGTGCTAGTGGCCCCGGACAGTCTGGGGCCAACGTCCTGACTTTC	CASGPGQSGANVLTF
TRBV15	TRBD1	TRBJ1-2	-	TGTGCCACCAGCCGGGACAGGGGAGACTATGGCTACACCTTC	CATSRDRGDYGYTF
TRBV18	TRBD2	TRBJ2-3	many	TGTGCCAGCTCGCCCTACCTAGCGGGAGAGGCGGATACGCAGTATTTT	CASSPYLAGEADTQYF
TRBV7-2	TRBD1	TRBJ2-3	-	TGTGCCAGCAGCTTCCGACAGGGTACAGATACGCAGTATTTT	CASSFRQGTDTQYF
TRBV5-1	-	TRBJ1-1	-	TGCGCCAGCAGCGTCCCGAACACTGAAGCTTTCTTT	CASSVPNTEAFF
TRBV7-8	TRBD1	TRBJ2-2	-	TGTGCCAGCAGCTTAGGGGGGACAGGGGTTACCGGGGAGCTGTTTTTT	CASSLGGTGVTGELFF
TRBV7-9	TRBD2	TRBJ2-1	-	TGTGCCAGCAGCTTAGGGGGACTAGCGGGAGGACATGAGCAGTTCTTC	CASSLGGLAGGHEQFF
TRBV14	-	TRBJ1-2	once	TGTGCCAGCAGCCAAGGGGGTTCGCAGGGGCTATATGGCTACACCTTC	CASSQGGSQGLYGYTF
TRBV7-9	-	TRBJ1-4	-	TGTGCCAGCAGCTTATCGGGGCGGTCGGATGAAAAACTGTTTTTT	CASSLSGRSDEKLFF
TRBV5-6	TRBD1	TRBJ2-3	-	TGTGCCAGCAGCCCGGGGACAGGGGGCGCCGGAGATACGCAGTATTTT	CASSPGTGGAGDTQYF
TRBV15	TRBD2	TRBJ2-3	-	TGTGCCACCAGCAGGGTCCTTCGGGGGGACACAGATACGCAGTATTTT	CATSRVLRGDTDTQYF
TRBV6-5	-	TRBJ2-7	-	TGTGCCAGCAGTCCCAGGCGACTAGGTTACGAGCAGTACTTC	CASSPRRLGYEQYF
TRBV28	TRBD1	TRBJ2-7	-	TGTGCCACCACGGGACAGGGGGCAACCTACGAGCAGTACTTC	CATTGQGATYEQYF
TRBV5-1	-	TRBJ1-1	-	TGCGCCAGCAGCTCCACCTCCCTTCTCGGTGAAGCTTTCTTT	CASSSTSLLGEAFF
TRBV6-4	-	TRBJ2-2	-	TGTGCCAGCAGCCCTAGCACCTCGAACACCGGGGAGCTGTTTTTT	CASSPSTSNTGELFF
TRBV30	-	TRBJ1-2	-	TGTGCCTCTCCGACACAGGGCTATAGTGGCTACACCTTC	CASPTQGYSGYTF
TRBV4-3	-	TRBJ1-2	once	TGCGCCAGCAGCCAAGCTACCTCTCCCAACTATGGCTACACCTTC	CASSQATSPNYGYTF
TRBV6-6	TRBD1	TRBJ2-4	-	TGTGCCAGCAGCCCAAGACAGGGAGTAGCCAAAAACATTCAGTACTTC	CASSPRQGVAKNIQYF
TRBV6-6	-	TRBJ1-5	once	TGTGCCAGCAGTCCGAAAGGCGGTGTTAGCAATCAGCCCCAGCATTTT	CASSPKGGVSNQPQHF
TRBV4-1	TRBD2	TRBJ2-1	-	TGCGCCAGCAGCCCTCAGCGGGGTACGGGCGATGAGCAGTTCTTC	CASSPQRGTGDEQFF
TRBV5-1	-	TRBJ2-3	-	TGCGCCAGCAGCTTGGGGAGCGGGCCTAGCACAGATACGCAGTATTTT	CASSLGSGPSTDTQYF
TRBV28	TRBD2	TRBJ2-2	-	TGTGCCAGCAGATTAAGCGGGAGGGCCTGGAACGGGGAGCTGTTTTTT	CASRLSGRAWNGELFF
TRBV10-3	-	TRBJ1-1	-	TGTGCCATCAGTGAATTCAGGTACGACACTGAAGCTTTCTTT	CAISEFRYDTEAFF
TRBV6-1	-	TRBJ2-2	-	TGTGCCAGCGTCAGGGGGGGGACCGGGGAGCTGTTTTTT	CASVRGGTGELFF
TRBV18	-	TRBJ2-7	once	TGTGCCAGCTCCCGGTTTCCCCAAGACGACGAGCAGTACTTC	CASSRFPQDDEQYF
TRBV7-2	-	TRBJ1-2	few	TGTGCCAGCAGCCCCCGCTTCGGGGACACTTCACGCGGCTATGGCTACACCTTC	CASSPRFGDTSRGYGYTF
TRBV5-1	TRBD2	TRBJ2-1	-	TGCGCCAGCAGCGGGACTAGCCCACCCGGGGATGAGCAGTTCTTC	CASSGTSPPGDEQFF
TRBV30	-	TRBJ1-2	-	TGTGCCTGGAGTCCCAGCCTCGATCGGGGCTACACCTTC	CAWSPSLDRGYTF
TRBV27	-	TRBJ2-6	-	TGTGCCAGCAGTTTTAATGGGAGAGCTGGGGCCAACGTCCTGACTTTC	CASSFNGRAGANVLTF
TRBV27	-	TRBJ1-2	-	TGTGCCAGCAGTTCCAGTCGGGTCTATGGCTACACCTTC	CASSSSRVYGYTF
TRBV27	-	TRBJ1-4	once	TGTGCCAGCAGTTTTGGCCGGGCCGCCCCTAATGAAAAACTGTTTTTT	CASSFGRAAPNEKLFF
TRBV4-1	-	TRBJ1-1	many	TGCGCCAGCAGCCAAGAGACGGGCCGAGGAGGAGCTTTCTTT	CASSQETGRGGAFF
TRBV27	-	TRBJ2-2	-	TGTGCCAGCAGCCGTACCCAGGGATCCGGGGAGCTGTTTTTT	CASSRTQGSGELFF
TRBV5-1	-	TRBJ1-2	few	TGCGCCAGCAGCTTGGGGACAGACTATGGCTACACCTTC	CASSLGTDYGYTF
TRBV15	-	TRBJ1-1	-	TGTGCCACCAGCAAAAGAAATACAGAGGCAGCTTTCTTT	CATSKRNTEAAFF
TRBV5-4	-	TRBJ2-7	many	TGTGCCAGCAGCTTAGGCGGGGCGAGCTCCTACGAGCAGTACTTC	CASSLGGASSYEQYF
TRBV7-2	-	TRBJ2-7	-	TGTGCCAGCAGCCTACAGGGCCTCGAGCAGTACTTC	CASSLQGLEQYF
TRBV25-1	-	TRBJ1-1	-	TGTGCCAGCAGTGAAACGCTGAACACTGAAGCTTTCTTT	CASSETLNTEAFF
TRBV30	TRBD1	TRBJ1-5	-	TGTGCCTGGAGTGGGGGACAGGCGAGGACCCCACTACAGCATTTT	CAWSGGQARTPLQHF
TRBV6-6	-	TRBJ2-2	-	TGTGCCAGCAGATCGGGACTTTCCACCGGGGAGCTGTTTTTT	CASRSGLSTGELFF
TRBV7-6	-	TRBJ1-3	-	TGTGCCAGCAGCCGCACTGGGGGGCCTGGAAACACCATATATTTT	CASSRTGGPGNTIYF
TRBV29-1	-	TRBJ2-7	-	TGCAGCGTCGCTCGTGAGATCGAGCAGTACTTC	CSVAREIEQYF
TRBV5-4	-	TRBJ2-7	-	TGTGCCAGCAGCTTAGGGTCCGGCTACGAGCAGTACTTC	CASSLGSGYEQYF
TRBV6-1	-	TRBJ1-2	few	TGTGCCAGTCAATCTGGCTACACCTTC	CASQSGYTF